A selection of T cell receptor beta chains follows, all from one sample in a study of T cells after yellow fever vaccination. TCRdb independently ran MiXCR on the 5' RACE reads; one entry per CDR3 protein. There are 250,000 or so distinct CDR3 sequences in the sample; over 6.5% occur only once, and more than 0.85% lies in the top ten. Sequencing was performed on CD4+ T cells sorted from PBMCs, taken on the day of the yellow fever booster vaccination. The origin of the receptors is a man between 25 and 39 years old who received the YFV17D yellow fever vaccine. Both conserved end residues are part of each CDR3. The order of the fields is CDR3 protein, clone size, V gene. Size tells how often a clone was seen (once, few, many) or the class of an expanded clone, and some rows leave it out.

cdr3_aa: CASSPSGKIDTQYF
clone_size: few
v_call: TRBV4-2

cdr3_aa: CASSPQGANVLTF
clone_size: .
v_call: TRBV5-4

cdr3_aa: CASSLAQGADTQYF
clone_size: .
v_call: TRBV5-1

cdr3_aa: CASSQDWTRRETQYF
clone_size: few
v_call: TRBV3-1

cdr3_aa: CASSPENSGRKTQYF
clone_size: .
v_call: TRBV5-1

cdr3_aa: CASKRSRDRAYEQYF
clone_size: many
v_call: TRBV6-1

cdr3_aa: CASSGLDTQYF
clone_size: .
v_call: TRBV18

cdr3_aa: CASSPGQFNQPQHF
clone_size: many
v_call: TRBV7-6

cdr3_aa: CSAQRGAGDEQYF
clone_size: many
v_call: TRBV20-1

cdr3_aa: CASSFPLQETQYF
clone_size: .
v_call: TRBV28

cdr3_aa: CASSSDRKTQYF
clone_size: many
v_call: TRBV12-3/TRBV12-4

cdr3_aa: CSASGSPANTEAFF
clone_size: few
v_call: TRBV20-1

cdr3_aa: CASSFGLAGGAGYEQYF
clone_size: many
v_call: TRBV5-1

cdr3_aa: CSAASGTRGLEQYF
clone_size: many
v_call: TRBV20-1

cdr3_aa: CASIYREVGRETQYF
clone_size: .
v_call: TRBV6-2/TRBV6-3

cdr3_aa: CASSYYQTTEAFF
clone_size: .
v_call: TRBV6-5

cdr3_aa: CASRRTSGRSYEQFF
clone_size: few
v_call: TRBV21-1

cdr3_aa: CSASGSVVNEQYF
clone_size: many
v_call: TRBV20-1

cdr3_aa: CASSQDFRDGTQYF
clone_size: many
v_call: TRBV4-3

cdr3_aa: CSARPWGQGIVPDTQYF
clone_size: many
v_call: TRBV20-1

cdr3_aa: CSVRILETGGPSGANVLTF
clone_size: few
v_call: TRBV29-1

cdr3_aa: CASSRNANTEAFF
clone_size: few
v_call: TRBV7-2

cdr3_aa: CASSQDLGEGETQYF
clone_size: few
v_call: TRBV4-3